At least ten counts were recorded for the clone carrying this T cell receptor beta chain. What it recognizes is unknown. The entry originates in a study of human T cells and chemical hapten exposure. For the study at large: The sensitizing agent was 2% DPC, placed on approximately 2 cm by approximately 2 cm of upper inner arm skin.

Regarding the study as a whole: Expanded TCR sets contained significantly more large CDR3 similarity clusters than controls.

Trimming at V came to 5 bases and at J to 8 bases, leaving 5 bases not matched to a gene. This CDR3 has 13 amino acids. Germline CDR1 and CDR2: SGHVS and FNYEAQ. The authors' processing: Between about 23,224 and 700,000 TCRs appeared in each sample, and the median stood at approximately 100,000. MiXCR, applied by TCRdb to the RACE reads, yields one record per CDR3 protein. What appears here as the V and J calls and clone size reflects TCRdb's work, not the paper's. The sample has about 71,000 distinct CDR3 sequences, roughly 9.8% seen once; the top ten hold about 3.1%. Stated time point: patch test 1, 2 weeks after DPC sensitization. Described treatment: therapeutic diphenylcyclopropenone sensitization with weekly scalp DPC. Sample donors consisted of patients with alopecia, aged 18 to 70 years, who were suitable for DPC.

Here the sequenced sample was whole blood, taken in connection with sensitization to the hapten diphenylcyclopropenone (DPC). The clonotype originates from a middle-aged woman with alopecia areata. Some clones in this sample may be carry-over from other donors' samples. The genes are TRBV7-6 and TRBJ2-2; TRBD2 matches 7 bases. The CDR3 DNA reads TGTGCCAGCAGCCCCCGGGGGGAGGGGGAGCTGTTTTTT. Encoded protein: CASSPRGEGELFF.